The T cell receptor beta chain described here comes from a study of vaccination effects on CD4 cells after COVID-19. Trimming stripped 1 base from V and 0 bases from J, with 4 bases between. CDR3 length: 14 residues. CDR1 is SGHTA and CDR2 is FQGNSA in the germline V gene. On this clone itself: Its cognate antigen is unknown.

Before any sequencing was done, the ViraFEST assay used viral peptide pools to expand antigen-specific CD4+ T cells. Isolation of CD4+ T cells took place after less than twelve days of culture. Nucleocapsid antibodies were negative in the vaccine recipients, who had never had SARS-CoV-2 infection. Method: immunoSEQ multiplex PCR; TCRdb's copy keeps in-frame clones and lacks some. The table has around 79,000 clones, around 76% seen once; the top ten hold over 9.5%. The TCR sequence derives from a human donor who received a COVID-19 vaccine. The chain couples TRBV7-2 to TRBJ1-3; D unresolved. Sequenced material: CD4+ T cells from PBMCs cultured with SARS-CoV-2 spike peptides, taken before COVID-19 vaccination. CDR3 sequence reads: CASSLGDSGNTIYF. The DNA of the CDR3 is TGTGCCAGCAGCTTAGGGGACTCTGGAAACACCATATATTTT.